This TCR beta chain originates from a study of blood T cell repertoires in COVID-19. The assay was immunoSEQ multiplex PCR, and TCRdb's table has in-frame clones only and misses some. The profile covers about 200,000 clones, with 80% to 90% appearing a single time and about 4.1% taken by the ten largest. The germline CDR1 and CDR2 sequences are MDHEN and SYDVKM. The CDR3 runs 15 residues. The V end was cut by 8 bases, the J end by 0 bases, with 16 bases between. This clonotype originated in a woman in her 40s with acute COVID-19. The source material was PBMCs or T cells enriched from blood (not recorded which). V gene TRBV28 combines with J gene TRBJ1-1; perhaps TRBD1 as D (5 bases). The CDR3 loop reads CASSPDGGVNTEAFF. The CDR3 region has the DNA TGTGCCAGCTCACCGGACGGGGGGGTGAACACTGAAGCTTTCTTT. Based on the CDR3 plus reference TRBV28 and TRBJ1-1, the full variable domain is DVKVTQSSRYLVKRTGEKVFLECVQDMDHENMFWYRQDPGLGLRLIYFSYDVKMKEKGDIPEGYSVSREKKERFSLILESASTNQTSMYLCASSPDGGVNTEAFFGQGTRLTVV.